The source of this T cell receptor beta chain is a study of neurological immune-mediated disorders (dated by TCRdb to the late 2010s). Context from the whole study: Peripheral blood TCR-beta repertoires from HTLV-I-associated myelopathy (HAM/TSP) patients, multiple sclerosis patients and healthy controls were compared by UMI-based sequencing. The approximately 99 TCR-beta libraries included longitudinal samples, technical triplicates and paired sorted CD4+ and CD8+ T-cell subsets alongside PBMC samples. The cohort included approximately 68 subjects: about 14 with HAM/TSP, approximately 34 with multiple sclerosis, and roughly 20 healthy controls.

For unsorted PBMC libraries, 2 million PBMCs were used after storage in RNAlater at -80 degrees C until RNA extraction. Peripheral blood was subjected to Ficoll-Hypaque density gradient centrifugation to isolate PBMCs, which were then cryopreserved in liquid nitrogen. There are many counts of this clonotype. What antigen it recognizes has not been identified. Per-nucleotide qualities are absent, and no much larger clonotype sits a single base away. CDR1 and CDR2, looked up from the germline V gene, are SGHRS and YFSETQ. A distance of 8 bases separates the germline ends of V and J, which lose 0 bases and 2 bases respectively. Inclusive of the bounding cysteine and phenylalanine, the CDR3 is 15 residues long. CDR3 DNA is the only sequence kept; it has 45 bases, read in frame from the first base. cDNA was synthesized by template-switch 5'RACE using a primer carrying a 10-nucleotide random unique molecular identifier by which each TCR transcript was tagged. Over 200 million TCR-beta sequences, covering 15-18 subjects, were produced in each sequencing run. Total RNA was extracted with the RNeasy kit. The KAPA Real-time Library Amplification kit was used to amplify TCR-beta VDJ regions with primers targeting the TCR constant region and the 5'RACE anchor. Sample indexes and Illumina adaptors were added in a first PCR, after which library yield was increased in a second PCR. The roughly 650 bp TCR product was size-selected on a 2% E-gel SizeSelection system after Ampure bead purification. Before pooling, libraries had their quality checked on a Bioanalyzer, their concentration measured with Qubit, and their quantity determined with the Kapa Library Quantification kit. Paired-end 2 x 150 bp sequencing of the libraries was performed on an Illumina HiSeq 2500. To increase sequence diversity, about 25-31% phiX was spiked into each library pool. In the authors' own workflow: Quality-filtered reads were processed with the UMI-based MiGEC pipeline, which removed over 85% of raw TCR sequences during error correction. VDJ genes were aligned to IMGT germline references, and each clonotype was defined by a unique CDR3 amino acid sequence together with V-J genes. Clonal expansion, Shannon diversity, and CDR3 relatedness (CalcPairwiseDistances, ClusterSamples) were evaluated with VDJtools, and phylogenetic trees were built with CLCbio workbench. Expanded clones were defined as having at least 8 unique UMIs, based on coefficient-of-variation modelling across technical triplicates. TCRdb's own reprocessing of the public reads used fastp at Q25 and MiXCR and kept productive beta chains. Duplicate CDR3 protein sequences are folded into a single record with the most common DNA and genes. These V and J calls originate from TCRdb's pipeline instead of the authors' own analysis. The sample table holds more than 35,000 distinct CDR3 sequences, of which about 9.3% were seen once. Approximately 7% of the sample belongs to the ten largest clones.

Beyond this particular receptor, the publication reports: TCR clonal expansion was highest in HAM/TSP patients and lowest in MS patients, with MS patients falling below even healthy controls. No identical CDR3 amino acid sequences were found to be shared among expanded clones across subjects, suggesting that TCR-beta repertoires were private in all groups.

Specimen: PBMCs. The receptor was isolated from a young woman with HTLV-1-associated myelopathy (HAM/TSP). The chain is assembled from TRBV5-1 and TRBJ2-2; no D gene can be assigned with confidence. CDR3 sequence: CASSLGPVNTGELFF. Here is the DNA: TGCGCCAGCAGCTTGGGCCCAGTAAACACCGGGGAGCTGTTTTTT.